This T cell receptor beta chain was found in a study of shared clonotypes between healthy human individuals. The wider study: Each donor contributed plates that comprised three CD4 naive, three CD4 memory, two CD8 naive and one CD8 memory.

V dropped 3 bases and J dropped 3 bases, with 18 bases sitting between them. The CDR3 extends over 17 amino acids. Germline V gene lookup returns CDR1 MDHEN and CDR2 SYDVKM. Overall study findings and caveats: Clonotypes that were shared across a handful of donors made up roughly 5% of naive CD4 clonotypes. Against clonotypes common to all four donors, non-shared ones had lower generation probabilities. Larger richness was generally estimated for naive than memory subsets.

Naivety among CD8 cells was defined by CD45RO negativity and positive CCR7 selection, thereby excluding terminally differentiated effector memory CD45RA+ cells. The data were produced by immunoSEQ multiplex PCR, yet TCRdb's version contains in-frame clones alone and is incomplete. This sample carries millions of clones, just under 95% of them seen once, and the ten largest clones take about 1.1%. As concerns this clone: Its target is unknown.

Sequenced material: naive CD8+ T cells sorted from blood. This clonotype originated in a man younger than 30 in good health. The gene calls are TRBV28 and TRBJ1-5; no reliable D call. The CDR3 nucleotides are TGTGCCAGCAGTTTCAGCAAGCGAATGGATATCAATCAGCCCCAGCATTTT. Encoded protein: CASSFSKRMDINQPQHF.